These T cell receptor beta chains were read from a single sample in a study of T cells in Graves' hyperthyroidism and ophthalmopathy. MiXCR, run by TCRdb on the multiplex PCR reads, gives a single entry per CDR3 protein. Here the sample spans about 380,000 distinct CDR3 sequences, about a fifth being singletons. The sample comprised blood. These TCRs come from a man between 18 and 29 years old with Graves' ophthalmopathy. Both conserved end residues are part of each CDR3. Fields, in order: J gene, CDR3 length, V gene, D gene, CDR3 protein. A D gene is named only where the DNA matches it firmly.

>TRBJ2-1|19|TRBV9|TRBD2
CASSVELAGARSSYNEQFF
>TRBJ2-7|15|TRBV11-2|.
CASSSLRGPREEQYF
>TRBJ1-2|12|TRBV28|.
CASGPQGIGYTF
>TRBJ1-6|15|TRBV12-3/TRBV12-4|TRBD1
CASSFRLGQGVPLHF
>TRBJ1-1|11|TRBV11-2|.
CASRGGQQAFF
>TRBJ1-3|14|TRBV2|.
CASSGRTDGNTIYF
>TRBJ1-1|16|TRBV4-2|TRBD1
CASSQQAGTGNTEAFF
>TRBJ2-1|15|TRBV11-2|.
CASSLGSGLYNEQFF
>TRBJ2-7|15|TRBV27|.
CASSFSGGSSYEQYF
>TRBJ2-3|15|TRBV9|TRBD2
CASSFLAGAGDTQYF
>TRBJ2-7|15|TRBV6-1|TRBD2
CASSLLSGAAYEQYF
>TRBJ1-2|11|TRBV7-2|.
CASSLGAGYTF
>TRBJ2-1|12|TRBV27|.
CASSLKTNEQFF
>TRBJ2-1|16|TRBV11-2|TRBD2
CASSRRGGGPLNEQFF
>TRBJ2-5|16|TRBV12-3/TRBV12-4|TRBD2
CASSPTSGGSQETQYF
>TRBJ2-5|12|TRBV3-1|.
CAARDLQETQYF
>TRBJ2-5|15|TRBV7-3|TRBD2
CASSETGTSGGTQYF
>TRBJ2-7|13|TRBV12-3/TRBV12-4|.
CASSPPPRYEQYF
>TRBJ2-5|14|TRBV10-3|TRBD1
CAIGQGQGQETQYF
>TRBJ1-1|13|TRBV6-5|.
CASSYRTATEAFF
>TRBJ1-2|12|TRBV20-1|.
CSAWGRNYGYTF
>TRBJ1-2|16|TRBV5-6|.
CASSLLQIAGSYGYTF
>TRBJ2-7|14|TRBV12-3/TRBV12-4|TRBD1
CASKFGTGSYEQYF
>TRBJ1-1|14|TRBV28|.
CASSEYNRDTEAFF
>TRBJ2-1|16|TRBV27|.
CASSFIPVRRGDEQFF
>TRBJ2-7|16|TRBV5-1|.
CASSLEDSRNTYEQYF
>TRBJ1-4|15|TRBV6-1|.
CASSPVGLGNEKLFF
>TRBJ1-5|19|TRBV10-2|TRBD1
CASSAGQGGTPRGGQPQHF
>TRBJ2-3|15|TRBV19|TRBD1
CASRGQGWGTDTQYF
>TRBJ2-3|14|TRBV3-1|.
CASSQRLGTDTQYF
>TRBJ1-1|14|TRBV28|.
CASSRVRDGTEAFF
>TRBJ2-7|12|TRBV2|.
CASRGASYEQYF
>TRBJ1-1|15|TRBV19|.
CASSIDWWRHTEAFF
>TRBJ2-1|13|TRBV29-1|.
CSVEDYGLGEQFF
>TRBJ1-1|12|TRBV4-1|.
CASSQVSARAFF
>TRBJ2-1|13|TRBV20-1|.
CSARRGRDNEQFF
>TRBJ1-1|14|TRBV5-1|.
CASSLVPGNTEAFF
>TRBJ2-4|16|TRBV28|.
CASSSPRALAKNIQYF
>TRBJ1-1|13|TRBV9|.
CASSVGAGTEAFF
>TRBJ1-6|15|TRBV6-5|.
CASSYSMGPDSPLHF
>TRBJ1-6|15|TRBV7-6|TRBD1
CASSSRQGRDEPLHF
>TRBJ1-1|14|TRBV3-1|.
CASSQVLGGTEAFF